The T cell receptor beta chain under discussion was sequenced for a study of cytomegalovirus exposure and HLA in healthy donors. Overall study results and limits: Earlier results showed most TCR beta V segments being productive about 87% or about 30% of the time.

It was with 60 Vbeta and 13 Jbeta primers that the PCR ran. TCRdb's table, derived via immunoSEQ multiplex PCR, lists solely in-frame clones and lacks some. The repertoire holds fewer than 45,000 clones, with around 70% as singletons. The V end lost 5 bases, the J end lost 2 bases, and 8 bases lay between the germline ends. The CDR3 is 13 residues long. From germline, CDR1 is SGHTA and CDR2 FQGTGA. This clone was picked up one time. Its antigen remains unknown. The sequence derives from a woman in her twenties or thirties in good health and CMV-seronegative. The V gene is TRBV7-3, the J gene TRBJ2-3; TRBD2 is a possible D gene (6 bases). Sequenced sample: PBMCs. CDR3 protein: CASSQDYTDTQYF. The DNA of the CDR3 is TGTGCCAGCAGCCAGGACTACACAGATACGCAGTATTTT. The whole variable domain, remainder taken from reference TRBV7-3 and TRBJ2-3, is GAGVSQTPSNKVTEKGKYVELRCDPISGHTALYWYRQSLGQGPEFLIYFQGTGAADDSGLPNDRFFAVRPEGSVSTLKIQRTERGDSAVYLCASSQDYTDTQYFGPGTRLTVL.